This record looks at one T cell receptor (beta chain) sequence and its context. Its cognate antigen is unknown. Germline V gives CDR1 MGHRA, CDR2 YSYEKL. This CDR3 region has 16 residues. Trimming shortened V by 0 bases and J by 8 bases, and 17 bases separated the two germline ends. TCRdb keeps only in-frame clones here, not all; method: immunoSEQ multiplex PCR. The sample lists 95,000 to 150,000 clones; about 88% were seen once. This sample is drawn from a study of T cell responses to AZD1222 COVID-19 vaccine. As for the study in general: The study pooled second doses at about 4 or about 12 weeks. Study-level results: Possibly, clonal diversity was underestimated; donors were largely white British and included more females. An increase in Spike-specific TCR breadth and depth was observed after two AZD1222 doses.

The TCR originated in an adult in good health. The source was peripheral blood, collected on day 0 of AZD1222 vaccination. The V and J genes are TRBV4-1 and TRBJ1-3; no clear D. The CDR3, as DNA: TGCGCCAGCAGCCAAGATCTTCAATTTCCGGGAGACACCATATATTTT. Amino acid sequence: CASSQDLQFPGDTIYF.